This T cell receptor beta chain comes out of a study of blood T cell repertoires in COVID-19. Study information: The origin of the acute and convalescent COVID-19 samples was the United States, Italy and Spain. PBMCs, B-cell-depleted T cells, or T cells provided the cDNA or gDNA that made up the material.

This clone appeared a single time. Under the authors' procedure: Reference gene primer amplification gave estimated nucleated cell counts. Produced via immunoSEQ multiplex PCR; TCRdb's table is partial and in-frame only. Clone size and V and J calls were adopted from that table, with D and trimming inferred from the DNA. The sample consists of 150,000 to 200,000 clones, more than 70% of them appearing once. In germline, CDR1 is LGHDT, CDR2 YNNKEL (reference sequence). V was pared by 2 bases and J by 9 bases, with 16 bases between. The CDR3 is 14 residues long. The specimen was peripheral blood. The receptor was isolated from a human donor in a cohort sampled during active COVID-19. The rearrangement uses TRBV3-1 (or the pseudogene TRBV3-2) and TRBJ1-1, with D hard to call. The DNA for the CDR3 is TGTGCCAGCAGCCAACTAAACAGCGGCAATAAAGCTTTCTTT. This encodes CASSQLNSGNKAFF.